This passage covers 8 T cell receptor beta chains from one sample sequenced in a study of blood T cell repertoires in COVID-19. Sequencing was performed with immunoSEQ multiplex PCR; in TCRdb, only in-frame clones are kept and a portion is missing. Of about 190,000 clones detected, about four fifths appear once; the ten largest clones hold roughly 3.2%. Source material: PBMCs or T cells enriched from blood (not recorded which). All receptors come from a woman in her twenties or thirties who had recovered from COVID-19.

This chain links TRBV11-2 with TRBJ1-1, with 12 nucleotides matching TRBD1. Trimming at V came to 9 bases and at J to 3 bases, leaving 8 bases not matched to a gene. There are 15 residues in the CDR3. Germline loops: CDR1 SGHAT, CDR2 FQNNGV. The CDR3 spells CASGTGGAWDTEAFF. The DNA for the CDR3 is TGTGCCAGTGGGACAGGGGGCGCCTGGGACACTGAAGCTTTCTTT. Based on the CDR3 plus reference TRBV11-2 and TRBJ1-1, the full variable domain is EAGVAQSPRYKIIEKRQSVAFWCNPISGHATLYWYQQILGQGPKLLIQFQNNGVVDDSQLPKDRFSAERLKGVDSTLKIQPAKLEDSAVYLCASGTGGAWDTEAFFGQGTRLTVV.

In its sample, this clone was seen once. The chain links TRBV6-5 to TRBJ1-5; tentatively, D is TRBD1 (5 bases). V was cut by 10 bases and J by 6 bases, with 13 bases left in between. The CDR3 length is 12 residues. The germline CDR1 and CDR2 sequences are MNHEY and SVGAGI. The CDR3 DNA reads TGTGCCACCCTAAGCGGGGGTCAGCCCCAGCATTTT. Encoded protein: CATLSGGQPQHF.

V and J are TRBV7-6 and TRBJ1-1; TRBD1 matches at 7 bases. V lost 5 bases and J lost 0; bases outside the gene matches: 6. The germline V gene encodes CDR1 SGHVS and CDR2 FNYEAQ. This CDR3 contains 15 residues. In DNA, the CDR3 is TGTGCCAGCAGCCCCACAGGGGTCATGAACACTGAAGCTTTCTTT. Protein: CASSPTGVMNTEAFF.

The sample holds one count of this clone. This sequence joins TRBV30 and TRBJ1-2, with a possible D match to TRBD1 (5 bases). V lost 0 bases and J 5 bases, leaving 10 bases between the germline ends. The CDR3 consists of 13 residues. Germline assignment: CDR1 GTSNPN and CDR2 SVGIG (reference sequence). Here the CDR3 DNA reads TGTGCCTGGAGTGTACTTCAGGGATATGGCTACACCTTC. It yields the protein CAWSVLQGYGYTF.

V usage is TRBV5-8 and J usage is TRBJ2-7; 12 nucleotides agree with TRBD1. This CDR3 has 16 residues. V shed 0 bases, J shed 2 bases, and the junction held 3 bases outside the gene matches. Germline CDR1 and CDR2: SGHTS and YDEGEE. CDR3 loop: CASSLGGQGAPYEQYF. The CDR3, as DNA: TGTGCCAGCAGCTTGGGGGGACAGGGGGCCCCCTACGAGCAGTACTTC.

This clone occurred many times. The chain joins TRBV4-1 to TRBJ1-4; TRBD1 aligns across 7 bases. The V segment lost 2 bases and the J segment 0 bases; nucleotides outside the gene matches: 3. Germline assignment: CDR1 MGHRA and CDR2 YSYEKL. CDR3 length: 16 amino acids. CDR3 bases: TGCGCCAGCAGCCAACCAGGGGGTGCAACTAATGAAAAACTGTTTTTT. It yields the protein CASSQPGGATNEKLFF.

This clone was counted once. This chain joins TRBV5-6 and TRBJ2-7, with TRBD1 identical over 7 bases. The CDR3 is 14 amino acids. Germline V CDR1 and CDR2: SGHDT, YYEEEE. J lost 3 bases, V lost 5 bases, and 8 bases had no gene match. CDR3 loop: CASSRPGTVYEQYF. The CDR3 DNA reads TGTGCCAGCAGTAGGCCCGGGACAGTCTACGAGCAGTACTTC.

The CDR3 sequence is CASSPGPISNQPQHF. The CDR3 nucleotides are TGTGCCAGCAGCCCAGGCCCGATTAGCAATCAGCCCCAGCATTTT. The chain links TRBV7-6 to TRBJ1-5; D ambiguous. This CDR3 has 15 amino acids. The V gene's germline CDR1 is SGHVS and CDR2 FNYEAQ. V was shortened by 5 bases and J by 0 bases, with 11 bases between the two germline ends.